Shown below are 30 T cell receptor beta chains from a single sample sequenced in a study of cytomegalovirus exposure and HLA in healthy donors. In the PCR, 60 Vbeta and 13 Jbeta primers were used. The repertoire was sequenced with immunoSEQ multiplex PCR; TCRdb's copy has only in-frame clones and lacks some. The table includes about 130,000 clones, around 75% detected once. Material: PBMCs. The source of these receptors is a man in his sixties in good health and CMV-seropositive.

This clone was observed once. J is TRBJ2-1 and V is TRBV5-1; D is possibly TRBD2 (5 bases). CDR1 and CDR2 from the germline V gene are SGHRS and YFSETQ. Trimming stripped 1 base from V and 5 bases from J, with 13 bases between. This CDR3 is 15 amino acids long. The CDR3 DNA reads as TGCGCCAGCAGCTTGATCCGGGGTGGGGACAATGAGCAGTTCTTC. Translating it yields CASSLIRGGDNEQFF.

On this clone: One junction end does not reproduce the germline sequence, and a read error may be involved. The chain has TRBV7-9 and TRBJ1-1, with D uncertain. Germline CDR1 is SEHNR and CDR2 is FQNEAQ (reference sequence). This CDR3 contains 13 residues. CDR3: CSSSPLPTALALF. CDR3 in DNA: TGTTCCAGCAGCCCCCTGCCTACCGCCCTCGCGCTGTTC. Drawing the rest from reference TRBV7-9 and TRBJ1-1, the complete variable domain is DTGVSQNPRHKITKRGQNVTFRCDPISEHNRLYWYRQTLGQGPEFLTYFQNEAQLEKSRLLSDRFSAERPKGSFSTLEIQRTEQGDSAMYLCSSSPLPTALALFGQGTRLTVV.

J is TRBJ1-5 and V is TRBV28; no clear D. CDR1 MDHEN and CDR2 SYDVKM come from the germline V gene. The CDR3 spans 15 residues. V shed 3 bases and J shed 9 bases, with 18 bases lying between them. The chain's CDR3 is CASSLGGVLPLPQHF. The CDR3, as DNA: TGTGCCAGCAGTTTGGGCGGGGTCCTTCCTTTGCCCCAGCATTTT.

The chain is built from TRBV4-1 and TRBJ2-5; TRBD2 matches at 9 bases. The closer fit of TRBJ2-7 to the DNA end suggests the J call may be wrong. CDR1 MGHRA and CDR2 YSYEKL come from the germline V gene. The CDR3 length is 16 residues. CDR3 sequence: CASSRLTSGFFSEQYF. CDR3 sequence (DNA): TGCGCCAGCAGCCGGCTGACTAGCGGCTTTTTCTCCGAGCAGTACTTC.

The chain links TRBV14 to TRBJ1-2, with 10 bases fitting TRBD1. V dropped 4 bases and J dropped 5; count of bases not matched to a gene: 13. Germline-derived CDR1 and CDR2 are SGHDN and FVKESK. This CDR3 is 17 amino acids long. The CDR3 DNA is TGTGCCAGCAGCCCCCTTCACCTTGGACAGGGGGAATATGGCTACACCTTC. Protein product: CASSPLHLGQGEYGYTF. The complete variable domain, with remaining parts taken from reference TRBV14 and TRBJ1-2, reads EAGVTQFPSHSVIEKGQTVTLRCDPISGHDNLYWYRRVMGKEIKFLLHFVKESKQDESGMPNNRFLAERTGGTYSTLKVQPAELEDSGVYFCASSPLHLGQGEYGYTFGSGTRLTVV.

Only one count was recorded for this clone. The genes are TRBV28 and TRBJ2-7; unclear D gene. This CDR3 region has 13 residues. Deletions cut 4 bases from V and 2 bases from J, with 9 bases between. CDR1 and CDR2 (germline): MDHEN, SYDVKM. CDR3 loop: CASSSSPPYEQYF. DNA of the CDR3: TGTGCCAGCAGTTCCTCCCCCCCCTACGAGCAGTACTTC.

J is TRBJ2-4 and V is TRBV7-9, with 7 bases fitting TRBD2. Trimming at V came to 5 bases and at J to 1 base, leaving 17 bases not matched to a gene. The CDR3 runs 19 residues. CDR1 SEHNR and CDR2 FQNEAQ come from the germline V gene (reference sequence). In nucleotides, the CDR3 is TGTGCCAGCAGCCCACCTTGGCGGGGAGGGAGTTTGGCCAAAAACATTCAGTACTTC. Its translation is CASSPPWRGGSLAKNIQYF.

This rearrangement joins TRBV6-1 to TRBJ1-1, with a tentative D call TRBD1 (5 bases). Germline V CDR1 and CDR2: MNHNS, SASEGT. The CDR3 is made up of 14 amino acids. V was pared by 4 bases and J by 4 bases, with 13 bases between. The CDR3 loop is CASSGPQGGTEAFF. In DNA, the CDR3 is TGTGCCAGCAGTGGACCTCAGGGTGGCACTGAAGCTTTCTTT.

This clone occurred a few times. The V and J genes are TRBV9 and TRBJ1-6, with TRBD1 matching over 7 bases. Unmatched junction bases numbered 10, after V lost 6 bases and J lost 7 bases. The CDR3 loop spans 15 amino acids. The germline V gene encodes CDR1 SGDLS and CDR2 YYNGEE. Here the CDR3 DNA reads TGTGCCAGCACGGGGGCGGCAGGGGGGAATTCACCCCTCCACTTT. It specifies CASTGAAGGNSPLHF.

This chain connects TRBV6-6 to TRBJ2-7; 9 bases are shared with TRBD1. The CDR3 extends over 15 amino acids. The germline CDR1 and CDR2 sequences are MNHNY and SVGAGI (reference sequence). After removal of 2 bases from V and 6 bases from J, the junction contained 8 bases not matched to a gene. CDR3 coding DNA: TGTGCCAGCAGTTACAACACAGGGGGCGCAGGCGAGCAGTACTTC. Residues: CASSYNTGGAGEQYF.

This chain joins TRBV5-1 and TRBJ2-3; 8 bases agree with TRBD2. CDR1 is SGHRS and CDR2 is YFSETQ in the germline V gene. The CDR3 length is 14 residues. After removal of 7 bases from V and 4 bases from J, the junction contained 8 bases not matched to a gene. CDR3 in DNA: TGCGCCAGCCACCGGGGGGGCCGGTCAGATACGCAGTATTTT. Its protein product is CASHRGGRSDTQYF.

The chain recombines TRBV6-6 with TRBJ2-6; tentative D call: TRBD2 (6 bases). V gave up 4 bases and J gave up 2 bases, with 9 bases separating them. CDR1 is MNHNY and CDR2 is SVGAGI in the germline V gene (reference sequence). This CDR3 spans 15 amino acids. The CDR3 reads CASSSGGTGANVLTF. CDR3 DNA: TGTGCCAGCAGTTCCGGGGGTACTGGGGCCAACGTCCTGACTTTC.

The chain uses TRBV19 and TRBJ1-6; 7 bases agree with TRBD1. V was clipped by 6 bases and J by 9 bases; unmatched bases: 5. The CDR3 runs to 13 residues. CDR1 and CDR2 (germline): LNHDA, SQIVND (reference sequence). CDR3 residues: CASSDRDSSPLHF. The CDR3, as DNA: TGTGCCAGTAGCGACAGGGATTCTTCACCCCTCCACTTT.

CDR3 in amino acids: CASIGRNTEAFF. The CDR3 DNA is TGTGCCAGTATAGGGAGGAACACTGAAGCTTTCTTT. This chain connects TRBV19 to TRBJ1-1; D is unclear. Germline lookup yields CDR1 LNHDA and CDR2 SQIVND (reference sequence). This CDR3 comprises 12 residues. V was shortened by 7 bases and J by 1 base, with 7 bases between the two germline ends.

A few counts support this clone. V gene TRBV2 combines with J gene TRBJ2-3, with D possibly being TRBD1 (5 bases). Germline V gene lookup returns CDR1 SNHLY and CDR2 FYNNEI. This CDR3 has 16 residues. The germline V and J ends were trimmed by 4 bases and 3 bases, with 17 bases remaining between them. The CDR3 nucleotides read TGTGCCAGCAGTGTACAGGTCCCAAGAAATACAGATACGCAGTATTTT. Its translation: CASSVQVPRNTDTQYF.

The chain employs TRBV9 and TRBJ2-1, with 15 bases that match TRBD2. This CDR3 is built from 18 residues. Germline CDR1 reads SGDLS; CDR2 reads YYNGEE. V dropped 2 bases and J dropped 0; count of bases not matched to a gene: 3. Here the CDR3 reads CASSVGLAGGISYNEQFF. CDR3 nucleotides: TGTGCCAGCAGCGTGGGACTAGCGGGGGGTATCTCCTACAATGAGCAGTTCTTC.

This clone was seen more than once but under ten times. This rearrangement joins TRBV6-5 to TRBJ1-1; 7 bases are a match to TRBD1. Germline CDR1 reads MNHEY; CDR2 reads SVGAGI. CDR3 size: 14 residues. Unmatched junction bases numbered 9, after V lost 4 bases and J lost 7 bases. CDR3 coding DNA: TGTGCCAGCAGTTTCGATTCAACAGGGGTTGAAGCTTTCTTT. Protein sequence: CASSFDSTGVEAFF.

This sequence joins TRBV29-1 and TRBJ1-1; no clear D gene. The V gene lost 4 bases and the J gene lost 1 base, with 4 bases spanning the gap. The CDR3 has 11 residues. Germline V lookup: CDR1 SQVTM, CDR2 ANQGSEA. The DNA of the CDR3 is TGCAGCGTTGCTAAGAACACTGAAGCTTTCTTT. This translates into CSVAKNTEAFF.

On this clone itself: Other DNA sequences in the sample encode the same CDR3. The CDR3 sequence is CASSPNRGNYGYTF. CDR3 DNA sequence: TGTGCCAGCAGCCCAAACAGGGGGAACTATGGCTACACCTTC. The chain carries TRBV2 and TRBJ1-2; 8 bases match TRBD1. The germline V gene has CDR1 SNHLY and CDR2 FYNNEI. V was pared by 6 bases and J by 2 bases, with 5 bases of the junction left unmatched. This CDR3 contains 14 residues.

V gene TRBV25-1 combines with J gene TRBJ2-3; 14 nucleotides agree with TRBD2. Germline V CDR1 and CDR2: MGHDK, SYGVNS. The CDR3 totals 16 residues. With V trimmed by 1 base and J by 14 bases, 11 bases remained unmatched. The CDR3 sequence: CASSECRGLAGAGRYF. The CDR3 DNA sequence: TGTGCCAGCAGTGAATGTCGGGGACTAGCGGGGGCCGGCCGGTATTTT.

This clone showed up just once. The J gene is TRBJ2-2, the V gene TRBV20-1; D is unclear. Trimming pared 3 bases from V and 5 bases from J, leaving 4 bases between. Looked up from germline, CDR1 is DFQATT and CDR2 is SNEGSKA (reference sequence). This CDR3 contains 11 residues. DNA of the CDR3: TGCAGTGCTAGTACAACCGGGGAGCTGTTTTTT. This encodes CSASTTGELFF.

The gene calls are TRBV2 and TRBJ2-6; D gene uncertain. The V gene lost 6 bases and the J gene lost 0 bases, with 9 bases spanning the gap. The V gene's germline CDR1 is SNHLY and CDR2 FYNNEI. The CDR3 runs 15 residues. CDR3 in amino acids: CASSLRRSGANVLTF. CDR3 DNA: TGTGCCAGCAGCCTACGCCGCTCTGGGGCCAACGTCCTGACTTTC.

This clone was seen more than once but under ten times. V and J are TRBV19 and TRBJ2-6; the match to TRBD1 covers 7 bases. There are 15 residues in the CDR3. After removal of 3 bases from V and 2 bases from J, the junction contained 1 base not matched to a gene. Germline-derived CDR1 and CDR2 are LNHDA and SQIVND (reference sequence). In DNA, the CDR3 is TGTGCCAGTAGTATCCAGGGGGCTGGGGCCAACGTCCTGACTTTC. It encodes CASSIQGAGANVLTF.

The CDR3 sequence is CASSLWAGANYGYTF. CDR3 nucleotides: TGTGCCAGCAGCTTGTGGGCGGGAGCTAACTATGGCTACACCTTC. The chain joins TRBV5-4 to TRBJ1-2; D unclear. Between the trimmed V and J ends, which lost 1 base and 0 bases, there was a span of 10 bases. CDR1 is SGHNT and CDR2 is YYREEE in the germline V gene (reference sequence). The CDR3 length is 15 residues. Full variable domain (rest looked up from reference TRBV5-4 and TRBJ1-2): ETGVTQSPTHLIKTRGQQVTLRCSSQSGHNTVSWYQQALGQGPQFIFQYYREEENGRGNFPPRFSGLQFPNYSSELNVNALELDDSALYLCASSLWAGANYGYTFGSGTRLTVV.

The chain couples TRBV15 to TRBJ1-2, with D possibly matching TRBD1 (5 bases). V lost 3 bases, J lost 1 base, and 15 bases lay in between. CDR1 LNHNV and CDR2 YYDKDF come from the germline V gene (reference sequence). The CDR3 has 16 residues. The CDR3 here is CATSSGTGGLNYGYTF. The CDR3 DNA is TGTGCCACCAGCAGTGGGACCGGAGGGCTTAACTATGGCTACACCTTC.

This clone was seen only once. This chain links TRBV14 with TRBJ2-3, with D unclear. The CDR3 spans 13 residues. V was pared by 8 bases and J by 1 base, with 10 bases between. Germline CDR1 reads SGHDN; CDR2 reads FVKESK. The CDR3 here is CASATTGTDTQYF. CDR3 nucleotide sequence: TGTGCCAGCGCTACCACCGGCACAGATACGCAGTATTTT.

The chain carries TRBV27 and TRBJ2-7, with TRBD2 identical over 7 bases. V was clipped by 5 bases and J by 4 bases; unmatched bases: 2. Germline V gene lookup returns CDR1 MNHEY and CDR2 SMNVEV (reference sequence). The CDR3 runs 12 residues. CDR3 nucleotide sequence: TGTGCCAGCAGTGAGGGAGGGTACGAGCAGTACTTC. Translating it yields CASSEGGYEQYF.

The chain combines TRBV10-3 with TRBJ2-1; 12 nucleotides match TRBD2. Germline V gives CDR1 ENHRY, CDR2 SYGVKD. The CDR3 is 15 amino acids. V trimming: 4 bases; J trimming: 8 bases; junction bases outside the gene matches: 6. The CDR3 reads CAISGLAGGPDEQFF. In DNA, the CDR3 is TGTGCCATCAGTGGTCTAGCGGGGGGGCCTGATGAGCAGTTCTTC.

The rearrangement joins TRBV19 to TRBJ1-1; 7 nucleotides agree with TRBD1. The CDR3 is 15 amino acids. J gave up 5 bases and V 5 bases, and 11 bases lay outside the gene matches. Germline V lookup: CDR1 LNHDA, CDR2 SQIVND (reference sequence). CDR3 region: CASSPLAGTATEAFF. As DNA, the CDR3 is TGTGCCAGTAGTCCCCTCGCCGGGACAGCAACTGAAGCTTTCTTT.

This clone was seen only a few times. The V gene is TRBV7-3, the J gene TRBJ2-2; TRBD1 is a possible D gene (6 bases). Germline-derived CDR1 and CDR2 are SGHTA and FQGTGA. The CDR3 consists of 13 residues. Trimming shortened V by 5 bases and J by 5 bases, and 9 bases separated the two germline ends. CDR3 in amino acids: CASSPQGTGELFF. Here the CDR3 DNA reads TGTGCCAGCAGCCCACAGGGAACCGGGGAGCTGTTTTTT.